This TCR beta chain was observed in a study of cytomegalovirus exposure and HLA in healthy donors. Germline loops: CDR1 MDHEN, CDR2 SYDVKM. Trimming removed 2 bases at V and 1 base at J, with 5 bases between. The CDR3 consists of 13 residues. Amplification used 60 Vbeta primers and 13 Jbeta primers. Sequencing was performed with immunoSEQ multiplex PCR; in TCRdb, only in-frame clones are kept and a portion is missing. Among approximately 280,000 clones listed, 86% were seen once. The chain couples TRBV28 to TRBJ1-1; D is unclear. The sequence was obtained from a middle-aged man in good health and CMV-seropositive. Sequencing used PBMCs. CDR3 loop: CASSLRWNTEAFF. The CDR3 DNA reads TGTGCCAGCAGTTTACGGTGGAACACTGAAGCTTTCTTT.